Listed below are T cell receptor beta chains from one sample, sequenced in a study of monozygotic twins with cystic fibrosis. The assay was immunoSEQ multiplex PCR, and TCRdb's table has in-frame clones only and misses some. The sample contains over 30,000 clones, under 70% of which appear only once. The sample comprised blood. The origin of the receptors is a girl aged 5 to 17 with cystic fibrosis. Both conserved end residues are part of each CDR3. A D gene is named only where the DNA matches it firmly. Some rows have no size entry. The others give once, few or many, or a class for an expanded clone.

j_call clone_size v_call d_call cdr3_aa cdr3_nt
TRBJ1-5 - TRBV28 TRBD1 CASSSGDRGWVRPQHF TGTGCCAGCAGCTCCGGGGACAGGGGCTGGGTTCGGCCCCAGCATTTT
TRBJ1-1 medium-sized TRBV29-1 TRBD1 CSAGQENTEAFF TGCAGCGCCGGACAGGAGAACACTGAAGCTTTCTTT
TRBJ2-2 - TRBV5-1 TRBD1 CASSLDAYGTGNTGELFF TGCGCCAGCAGCTTGGACGCTTATGGGACAGGGAACACCGGGGAGCTGTTTTTT
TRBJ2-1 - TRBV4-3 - CASSQELNYNEQFF TGCGCCAGCAGCCAAGAACTAAACTACAATGAGCAGTTCTTC
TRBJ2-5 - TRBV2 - CASSGGLTRETQYF TGTGCCAGCAGCGGGGGTCTCACTCGAGAGACCCAGTACTTC
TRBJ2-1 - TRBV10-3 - CAISGRAKGYNEQFF TGTGCCATCAGTGGGAGGGCCAAAGGGTACAATGAGCAGTTCTTC
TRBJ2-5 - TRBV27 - CASSFSGHAGETQYF TGTGCCAGCAGTTTCTCGGGACACGCGGGGGAGACCCAGTACTTC
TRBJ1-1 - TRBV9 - CASSVEERGTEAFF TGTGCCAGCAGCGTAGAGGAACGGGGGACTGAAGCTTTCTTT
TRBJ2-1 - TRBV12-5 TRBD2 CASAAPGGRMNEQFF TGTGCTAGTGCCGCGCCGGGCGGGAGAATGAATGAGCAGTTCTTC
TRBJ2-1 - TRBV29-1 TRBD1 CSVLPPGQGLFDEQFF TGCAGCGTCCTCCCGCCGGGACAGGGTTTGTTCGATGAGCAGTTCTTC
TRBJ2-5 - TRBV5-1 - CASSSGQEETQYF TGCGCCAGCAGCAGTGGACAAGAAGAGACCCAGTACTTC
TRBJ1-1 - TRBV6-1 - CASIFDRLNTEAFF TGTGCCAGTATTTTCGACAGGTTGAACACTGAAGCTTTCTTT
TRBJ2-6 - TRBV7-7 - CASSFLPVMGAGANVLTF TGTGCCAGCAGCTTCTTACCGGTTATGGGGGCTGGGGCCAACGTCCTGACTTTC
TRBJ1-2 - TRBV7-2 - CASSFYEECTF TGTGCCAGCAGCTTCTACGAGGAGTGCACCTTC
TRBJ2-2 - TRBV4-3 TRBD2 CASSQEVTSGRASTGELFF TGCGCCAGCAGCCAAGAAGTCACCAGCGGGAGGGCCTCCACCGGGGAGCTGTTTTTT
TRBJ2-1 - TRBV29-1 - CSVGFGNEQFF TGCAGCGTTGGTTTTGGCAATGAGCAGTTCTTC
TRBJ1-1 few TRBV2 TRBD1 CASTTRTGNTEAFF TGTGCCAGCACCACGCGGACAGGGAACACTGAAGCTTTCTTT
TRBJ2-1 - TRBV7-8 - CASSSGTGGSRRGTNEQFF TGTGCCAGCAGCTCGGGGACCGGAGGATCTAGAAGAGGCACCAATGAGCAGTTCTTC